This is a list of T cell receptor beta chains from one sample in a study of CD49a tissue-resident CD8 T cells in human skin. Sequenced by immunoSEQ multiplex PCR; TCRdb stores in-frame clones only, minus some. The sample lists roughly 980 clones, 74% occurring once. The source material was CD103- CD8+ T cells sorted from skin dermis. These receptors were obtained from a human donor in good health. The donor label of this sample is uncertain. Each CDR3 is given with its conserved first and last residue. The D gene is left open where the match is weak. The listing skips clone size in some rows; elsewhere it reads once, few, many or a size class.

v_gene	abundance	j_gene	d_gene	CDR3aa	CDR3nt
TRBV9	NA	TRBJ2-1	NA	CASSVGVAVYNEQFF	TGTGCCAGCAGCGTAGGGGTAGCGGTGTACAATGAGCAGTTCTTC
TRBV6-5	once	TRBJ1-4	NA	CASRSLGNEKLFF	TGTGCCAGCCGAAGCCTCGGGAATGAAAAACTGTTTTTT
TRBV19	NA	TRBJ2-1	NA	CASSGGSRDFYNEQFF	TGTGCCAGTAGTGGGGGGAGCAGGGACTTCTACAATGAGCAGTTCTTC
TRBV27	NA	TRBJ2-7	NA	CASSLSALVWGLPYEQYF	TGTGCCAGCAGTTTATCCGCTTTAGTTTGGGGCCTCCCATACGAGCAGTACTTC
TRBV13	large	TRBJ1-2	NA	CASSSGGPDGYTF	TGTGCCAGCAGCTCGGGGGGACCAGATGGCTACACCTTC
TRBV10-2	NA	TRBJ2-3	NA	CASREPWGEPDTQYF	TGCGCCAGCAGGGAACCGTGGGGGGAGCCAGATACGCAGTATTTT
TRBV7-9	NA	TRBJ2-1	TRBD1	CASSRDRGHLKQFF	TGTGCCAGCAGCCGGGACAGGGGTCACTTGAAGCAGTTCTTC
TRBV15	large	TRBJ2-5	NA	CATSREMDRETQYF	TGTGCCACCAGCAGAGAAATGGACAGAGAGACCCAGTACTTC
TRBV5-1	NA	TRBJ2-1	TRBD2	CASSFRPFLAGDNEQFF	TGCGCCAGCAGCTTCCGTCCCTTTCTAGCGGGAGACAATGAGCAGTTCTTC
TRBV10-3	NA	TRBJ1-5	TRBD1	CAISESRTGASDQPQHF	TGTGCCATCAGTGAGTCGAGGACAGGTGCTTCGGATCAGCCCCAGCATTTT
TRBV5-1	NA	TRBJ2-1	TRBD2	CASSLTSGVNEQFF	TGCGCCAGCAGCTTGACTAGCGGGGTCAATGAGCAGTTCTTC
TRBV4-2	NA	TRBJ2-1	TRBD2	CASSQDIRLAGRSYNEQFF	TGTGCCAGCAGCCAAGATATAAGGCTAGCGGGTCGCTCCTACAATGAGCAGTTCTTC
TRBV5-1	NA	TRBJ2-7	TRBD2	CASSLLRTSGYEQYF	TGCGCCAGCAGCTTGTTGCGGACTAGCGGATACGAGCAGTACTTC
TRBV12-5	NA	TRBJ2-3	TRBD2	CASGGGLAGTDTQYF	TGTGCTAGTGGGGGCGGACTAGCGGGCACAGATACGCAGTATTTT
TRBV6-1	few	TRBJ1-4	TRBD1	CASSRQGFTNEKLFF	TGTGCCAGCAGTAGACAGGGGTTTACTAATGAAAAACTGTTTTTT
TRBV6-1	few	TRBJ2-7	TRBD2	CAIRLAGEYEQYF	TGTGCCATCCGACTAGCGGGGGAGTACGAGCAGTACTTC
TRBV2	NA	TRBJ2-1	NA	CASSESDRGLPSVYEQFF	TGTGCCAGCAGTGAGTCTGACCGAGGACTACCCTCGGTGTATGAGCAGTTCTTC
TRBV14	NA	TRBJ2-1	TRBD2	CASSQESPLSSGRTNEQFF	TGTGCCAGCAGCCAAGAGTCCCCATTATCTAGCGGGAGAACCAATGAGCAGTTCTTC
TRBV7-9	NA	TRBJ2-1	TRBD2	CASRAPGLAGTYNEQFF	TGTGCCAGCAGAGCTCCGGGACTAGCGGGCACTTACAATGAGCAGTTCTTC
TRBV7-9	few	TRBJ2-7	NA	CASSSPGAGAYEQYF	TGTGCCAGCAGCTCCCCGGGGGCGGGAGCCTACGAGCAGTACTTC
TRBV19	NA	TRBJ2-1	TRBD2	CASPSGLGPNEQFF	TGTGCCAGCCCCTCGGGACTAGGCCCCAATGAGCAGTTCTTC
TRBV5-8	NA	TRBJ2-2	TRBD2	CASSQAWDYSTGELFF	TGTGCCAGCAGCCAGGCCTGGGACTATTCCACCGGGGAGCTGTTTTTT
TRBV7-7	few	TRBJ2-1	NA	CASSLAQQDVSYNEQFF	TGTGCCAGCAGCTTAGCGCAACAGGATGTCTCCTACAATGAGCAGTTCTTC
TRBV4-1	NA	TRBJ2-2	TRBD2	CASSQGQLAGGRIGELFF	TGCGCCAGCAGCCAAGGTCAACTAGCGGGAGGTAGGATCGGGGAGCTGTTTTTT
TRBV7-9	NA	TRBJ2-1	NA	CASRPSGEGFRNEQFF	TGTGCCAGCAGACCCTCAGGGGAAGGTTTTCGGAATGAGCAGTTCTTC
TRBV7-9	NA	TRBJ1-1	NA	CASSLSWQGNTEAFF	TGTGCCAGCAGCTTAAGTTGGCAGGGGAACACTGAAGCTTTCTTT
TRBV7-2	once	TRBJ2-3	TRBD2	CASTQLPASGIDTQYF	TGTGCCAGCACCCAACTACCGGCTAGCGGGATAGATACGCAGTATTTT